This is a list of T cell receptor beta chains from one sample in a study of shared clonotypes between healthy human individuals. Using immunoSEQ multiplex PCR, the repertoire was profiled, and TCRdb retains in-frame clones only, with some absent. The data hold fewer than 1.4 million clones, with about 84% observed a single time. Sequencing was performed on memory CD4+ T cells from PBMCs. Receptors originate from a man between 18 and 35 years old in good health. Some clones in this sample may be carry-over from other donors' samples. Each CDR3 is given with its conserved first and last residue. D genes are given only for firm matches. For some rows the clone size is stated as once, few or many, or as a class when expanded; others skip it.

j_call: TRBJ1-2
clone_size: .
cdr3_length: 17
v_call: TRBV11-2
d_call: .
cdr3_nt: TGTGCCAGCAGCCCGGGCGGCACAGGCCGCCTTAACTATGGCTACACCTTC
cdr3_aa: CASSPGGTGRLNYGYTF

j_call: TRBJ2-7
clone_size: .
cdr3_length: 14
v_call: TRBV28
d_call: TRBD2
cdr3_nt: TGTGCCAGCAGTTCCCCTAGCGGGACCAACGAGCAGTACTTC
cdr3_aa: CASSSPSGTNEQYF

j_call: TRBJ1-5
clone_size: few
cdr3_length: 16
v_call: TRBV5-5
d_call: TRBD1
cdr3_nt: TGTGCCAGCAGCTCCACCTTGACAGGGGTCCATCAGCCCCAGCATTTT
cdr3_aa: CASSSTLTGVHQPQHF

j_call: TRBJ2-1
clone_size: few
cdr3_length: 14
v_call: TRBV9
d_call: .
cdr3_nt: TGTGCCAGCAGCGTAGGTCCAGGGGACAATGAGCAGTTCTTC
cdr3_aa: CASSVGPGDNEQFF

j_call: TRBJ2-2
clone_size: .
cdr3_length: 15
v_call: TRBV9
d_call: TRBD2
cdr3_nt: TGTGCCAGCAGCGTCGTGGGAGGGATTACCGGGGAGCTGTTTTTT
cdr3_aa: CASSVVGGITGELFF

j_call: TRBJ2-7
clone_size: .
cdr3_length: 14
v_call: TRBV5-1
d_call: TRBD1
cdr3_nt: TGCGCCAGCAGCCGCGACAGGGGACCCTACGAGCAGTACTTC
cdr3_aa: CASSRDRGPYEQYF

j_call: TRBJ2-5
clone_size: .
cdr3_length: 11
v_call: TRBV18
d_call: .
cdr3_nt: TGTGCCAGCTCACCAGGCGAGACCCAGTACTTC
cdr3_aa: CASSPGETQYF

j_call: TRBJ2-3
clone_size: .
cdr3_length: 14
v_call: TRBV28
d_call: TRBD2
cdr3_nt: TGTGCCAGCATCCCGGGAGGGCCCACAGATACGCAGTATTTT
cdr3_aa: CASIPGGPTDTQYF

j_call: TRBJ1-1
clone_size: .
cdr3_length: 12
v_call: TRBV28
d_call: .
cdr3_nt: TGTGCCAGCCTCGGGTCAGTGACTGAAGCTTTCTTT
cdr3_aa: CASLGSVTEAFF

j_call: TRBJ1-4
clone_size: .
cdr3_length: 18
v_call: TRBV9
d_call: .
cdr3_nt: TGTGCCAGCAGCGTAGCCCCGCTGGGTGTCAGCCAAAATGAAAAACTGTTTTTT
cdr3_aa: CASSVAPLGVSQNEKLFF

j_call: TRBJ2-7
clone_size: .
cdr3_length: 16
v_call: TRBV5-1
d_call: TRBD1
cdr3_nt: TGCGCCAGCAGCCCAGCAAAGACAGGGCCTCCCTACGAGCAGTACTTC
cdr3_aa: CASSPAKTGPPYEQYF

j_call: TRBJ2-7
clone_size: once
cdr3_length: 14
v_call: TRBV5-1
d_call: .
cdr3_nt: TGCGCCAGCAGCCGTCTGGGGAATTCCTACGAGCAGTACTTC
cdr3_aa: CASSRLGNSYEQYF

j_call: TRBJ2-2
clone_size: .
cdr3_length: 15
v_call: TRBV4-2
d_call: .
cdr3_nt: TGTGCCAGCAGCCAAGACGGTAGCATCTGGCGGGAGCTGTTTTTT
cdr3_aa: CASSQDGSIWRELFF

j_call: TRBJ1-5
clone_size: .
cdr3_length: 13
v_call: TRBV30
d_call: .
cdr3_nt: TGTGCCTGGAGCGACTCATTGAATCAGCCCCAGCATTTT
cdr3_aa: CAWSDSLNQPQHF

j_call: TRBJ2-1
clone_size: .
cdr3_length: 16
v_call: TRBV7-3
d_call: .
cdr3_nt: TGTGCCAGCAGCTTCTCATCGACTATTAACTACAATGAGCAGTTCTTC
cdr3_aa: CASSFSSTINYNEQFF

j_call: TRBJ2-2
clone_size: .
cdr3_length: 15
v_call: TRBV27
d_call: TRBD1
cdr3_nt: TGTGCCAGCAGTTCCAGGGGGCTTTCCACCGGGGAGCTGTTTTTT
cdr3_aa: CASSSRGLSTGELFF

j_call: TRBJ2-3
clone_size: .
cdr3_length: 16
v_call: TRBV11-2
d_call: TRBD2
cdr3_nt: TGTGCCAGCAGCCTTCGGGCGGGAGTTGTTACAGATACGCAGTATTTT
cdr3_aa: CASSLRAGVVTDTQYF

j_call: TRBJ2-5
clone_size: .
cdr3_length: 14
v_call: TRBV5-1
d_call: .
cdr3_nt: TGCGCCAGCAGCTTTGCGGCGTCGCGGGAGACCCAGTACTTC
cdr3_aa: CASSFAASRETQYF

j_call: TRBJ2-1
clone_size: few
cdr3_length: 15
v_call: TRBV5-4
d_call: .
cdr3_nt: TGTGCCAGCAGTCTTGACAGCAGCTCCTACAATGAGCAGTTCTTC
cdr3_aa: CASSLDSSSYNEQFF

j_call: TRBJ2-2
clone_size: .
cdr3_length: 17
v_call: TRBV9
d_call: TRBD2
cdr3_nt: TGTGCCAGCAGCGGCGCTAGCGGGAGTGGGGACACCGGGGAGCTGTTTTTT
cdr3_aa: CASSGASGSGDTGELFF

j_call: TRBJ1-1
clone_size: .
cdr3_length: 13
v_call: TRBV5-1
d_call: .
cdr3_nt: TGCGCCAGCAGCGAGATTTTTAACGCTGAAGCTTTCTTT
cdr3_aa: CASSEIFNAEAFF

j_call: TRBJ1-1
clone_size: .
cdr3_length: 16
v_call: TRBV28
d_call: TRBD1
cdr3_nt: TGTGCCAGCAGTTATCCATCGGGACAGGGGCACACTGAAGCTTTCTTT
cdr3_aa: CASSYPSGQGHTEAFF

j_call: TRBJ2-1
clone_size: .
cdr3_length: 18
v_call: TRBV4-1
d_call: .
cdr3_nt: TGCGCCAGCAGCTTAATCATTAATGTCGGGGCGACTCACAATGAGCAGTTCTTC
cdr3_aa: CASSLIINVGATHNEQFF

j_call: TRBJ1-5
clone_size: few
cdr3_length: 17
v_call: TRBV6-1
d_call: TRBD1
cdr3_nt: TGTGCCAGCAGTGTGAGATGGGACAGCTCCGGTAATCAGCCCCAGCATTTT
cdr3_aa: CASSVRWDSSGNQPQHF

j_call: TRBJ1-2
clone_size: .
cdr3_length: 11
v_call: TRBV28
d_call: .
cdr3_nt: TGTGCCAGCAGTTTGGAGGACGACTACACCTTC
cdr3_aa: CASSLEDDYTF

j_call: TRBJ1-2
clone_size: .
cdr3_length: 13
v_call: TRBV14
d_call: .
cdr3_nt: TGTGCCAGCAGCCAAGATCCCAGCTATGGCTACACCTTC
cdr3_aa: CASSQDPSYGYTF

j_call: TRBJ2-7
clone_size: .
cdr3_length: 12
v_call: TRBV30
d_call: .
cdr3_nt: TGTGCCTGGAGTGCAGGCCTCTACGAGCAGTACTTC
cdr3_aa: CAWSAGLYEQYF

j_call: TRBJ1-4
clone_size: .
cdr3_length: 16
v_call: TRBV5-1
d_call: .
cdr3_nt: TGCGCCAGCAGCTTGGGAGGGAGTTCCCCAACTCGCCAACTCTTTTTT
cdr3_aa: CASSLGGSSPTRQLFF

j_call: TRBJ2-5
clone_size: .
cdr3_length: 14
v_call: TRBV5-1
d_call: TRBD2
cdr3_nt: TGCGCCAGCAGCAGAGGACTAGCTCAAGAGACCCAGTACTTC
cdr3_aa: CASSRGLAQETQYF

j_call: TRBJ2-7
clone_size: .
cdr3_length: 14
v_call: TRBV7-3
d_call: .
cdr3_nt: TGTGCCAGCAGCTTAATAGCGGCCTCCTACGAGCAGTACTTC
cdr3_aa: CASSLIAASYEQYF

j_call: TRBJ1-5
clone_size: few
cdr3_length: 14
v_call: TRBV2
d_call: .
cdr3_nt: TGTGCCAGCAGTCCACAGGGTCTGGGACAGCCCCAGCATTTT
cdr3_aa: CASSPQGLGQPQHF

j_call: TRBJ1-1
clone_size: .
cdr3_length: 14
v_call: TRBV5-1
d_call: .
cdr3_nt: TGCGCCAGCAGCGCGGCGGGGGAGAACACTGAAGCTTTCTTT
cdr3_aa: CASSAAGENTEAFF

j_call: TRBJ2-5
clone_size: few
cdr3_length: 14
v_call: TRBV25-1
d_call: .
cdr3_nt: TGTGCCAGCAGTGAAGCCTCACCGGCAGAGACCCAGTACTTC
cdr3_aa: CASSEASPAETQYF

j_call: TRBJ2-5
clone_size: .
cdr3_length: 16
v_call: TRBV18
d_call: TRBD1
cdr3_nt: TGTGCCAGCTCGCAGGGGACAGCCACAGGTGGGGAGACCCAGTACTTC
cdr3_aa: CASSQGTATGGETQYF

j_call: TRBJ2-3
clone_size: .
cdr3_length: 16
v_call: TRBV5-1
d_call: TRBD2
cdr3_nt: TGCGCCAGCAGCGCAAGTATTAGCGGGCGCACAGATACGCAGTATTTT
cdr3_aa: CASSASISGRTDTQYF

j_call: TRBJ2-7
clone_size: .
cdr3_length: 15
v_call: TRBV30
d_call: .
cdr3_nt: TGTGCCTGGAGTGGCAGACGGGCGAGCTCCTACGAGCAGTACTTC
cdr3_aa: CAWSGRRASSYEQYF

j_call: TRBJ2-7
clone_size: .
cdr3_length: 13
v_call: TRBV11-2
d_call: .
cdr3_nt: TGTGCCAGCAGCTTAGGGTCAGAATACGAGCAGTACTTC
cdr3_aa: CASSLGSEYEQYF

j_call: TRBJ2-6
clone_size: once
cdr3_length: 17
v_call: TRBV18
d_call: .
cdr3_nt: TGTGCCAGCTCACCACTTAACCCCCGCTCTGGGGCCAACGTCCTGACTTTC
cdr3_aa: CASSPLNPRSGANVLTF

j_call: TRBJ2-3
clone_size: few
cdr3_length: 15
v_call: TRBV4-3
d_call: .
cdr3_nt: TGCGCCAGCAGCCAAGCCAGCAGCCACACAGATACGCAGTATTTT
cdr3_aa: CASSQASSHTDTQYF

j_call: TRBJ2-1
clone_size: .
cdr3_length: 13
v_call: TRBV10-1
d_call: .
cdr3_nt: TGCGCCAACTGGGACTGCCCCTTCCCTGAGCAGTTCTTC
cdr3_aa: CANWDCPFPEQFF

j_call: TRBJ2-1
clone_size: few
cdr3_length: 11
v_call: TRBV20-1
d_call: .
cdr3_nt: TGCAGTGCCCGTTGGGGGAATGAGCAGTTCTTC
cdr3_aa: CSARWGNEQFF

j_call: TRBJ2-1
clone_size: .
cdr3_length: 13
v_call: TRBV5-1
d_call: .
cdr3_nt: TGCGCCAGCAGCTTGGGATTAAAAAATGAGCAGTTCTTC
cdr3_aa: CASSLGLKNEQFF

j_call: TRBJ2-7
clone_size: .
cdr3_length: 13
v_call: TRBV29-1
d_call: .
cdr3_nt: TGCAGCGTTGAAGGTAGCGGCTCCTACGAGCAGTACTTC
cdr3_aa: CSVEGSGSYEQYF

j_call: TRBJ2-1
clone_size: .
cdr3_length: 15
v_call: TRBV7-2
d_call: TRBD2
cdr3_nt: TGTGCCAGCAGCATTAGCGGGAACTCCTACAATGAGCAGTTCTTC
cdr3_aa: CASSISGNSYNEQFF

j_call: TRBJ1-1
clone_size: few
cdr3_length: 15
v_call: TRBV19
d_call: .
cdr3_nt: TGTGCCAGTAAAGTCCCGGGGTTGAGGGGCACTGAAGCTTTCTTT
cdr3_aa: CASKVPGLRGTEAFF

j_call: TRBJ2-5
clone_size: few
cdr3_length: 14
v_call: TRBV18
d_call: .
cdr3_nt: TGTGCCAGCTCACCGGCAAACAATGGGGAGACCCAGTACTTC
cdr3_aa: CASSPANNGETQYF

j_call: TRBJ2-7
clone_size: few
cdr3_length: 14
v_call: TRBV7-7
d_call: .
cdr3_nt: TGTGCCAGCAGCATAGGGGGACAAAACAGCGAGCAGTACTTC
cdr3_aa: CASSIGGQNSEQYF

j_call: TRBJ1-2
clone_size: .
cdr3_length: 16
v_call: TRBV7-2
d_call: .
cdr3_nt: TGTGCCAGCAGCTTAGGAATTGGTGGGGTGAACTATGGCTACACCTTC
cdr3_aa: CASSLGIGGVNYGYTF

j_call: TRBJ1-1
clone_size: .
cdr3_length: 16
v_call: TRBV11-1
d_call: TRBD1
cdr3_nt: TGTGCCAGCAGCTTAGCTAGGACAGGGTCGACTACTGAAGCTTTCTTT
cdr3_aa: CASSLARTGSTTEAFF

j_call: TRBJ1-2
clone_size: .
cdr3_length: 13
v_call: TRBV5-1
d_call: .
cdr3_nt: TGCGCCAGCAGCTTAAGGGGGGGCTATGGCTACACCTTC
cdr3_aa: CASSLRGGYGYTF

j_call: TRBJ2-3
clone_size: .
cdr3_length: 14
v_call: TRBV2
d_call: TRBD2
cdr3_nt: TGTGCCAGCAGTATGGGACTAGCGGGAGAATGGCAGTATTTT
cdr3_aa: CASSMGLAGEWQYF

j_call: TRBJ1-3
clone_size: .
cdr3_length: 14
v_call: TRBV4-2
d_call: TRBD1
cdr3_nt: TGTGCCAGCAGGACTGACAGGGGAGGAAACACCATATATTTT
cdr3_aa: CASRTDRGGNTIYF

j_call: TRBJ2-7
clone_size: .
cdr3_length: 14
v_call: TRBV5-1
d_call: .
cdr3_nt: TGCGCCAGCAGCTTGGCGGCGGGTGTGGGCGAGCAGTACTTC
cdr3_aa: CASSLAAGVGEQYF

j_call: TRBJ2-1
clone_size: .
cdr3_length: 15
v_call: TRBV15
d_call: .
cdr3_nt: TGTGCCACCAGCAGGGACCCTAGCTCCTACAATGAGCAGTTCTTC
cdr3_aa: CATSRDPSSYNEQFF

j_call: TRBJ2-2
clone_size: .
cdr3_length: 16
v_call: TRBV12-5
d_call: .
cdr3_nt: TGTGCTAGTGGTATCTCGTCTAGTGTGCGTCGCGGGGAGCTGTTTTTT
cdr3_aa: CASGISSSVRRGELFF